This TCR beta chain is drawn from a study of T cells in tuberculosis. TCRdb keeps only in-frame clones here, not all; method: immunoSEQ multiplex PCR. In the table there are 50,000 to 65,000 clones, approximately 85% of which are singletons. After thawing and overnight rest, PBMC were stained with GMM-loaded CD1B tetramer, viability dye and anti-CD3 for sorting. The CD1B tetramers carried C32 glucose monomycolate purified from Rhodococcus equi. From each donor, about 100,000 tetramer-negative cells were sorted. Study-wide points: T cells binding CD1B-GMM tetramer weakly possibly escaped the sort.

This clonotype was obtained from an adult woman with latent tuberculosis. Sequenced input: CD1b-GMM tetramer-negative cells sorted from PBMCs.

Here the CDR3 reads CASSLSRVLSVNEQFF. Written as DNA, the CDR3 is TGTGCCAGCAGCTTATCGCGGGTGCTATCTGTCAATGAGCAGTTCTTC. The chain carries TRBV11-2 and TRBJ2-1; D might be TRBD2 (5 bases). Between the trimmed V and J ends, which lost 2 bases and 6 bases, there was a span of 17 bases. Germline loops: CDR1 SGHAT, CDR2 FQNNGV. The CDR3 has 16 amino acids. Filled out from reference TRBV11-2 and TRBJ2-1, the complete variable domain reads EAGVAQSPRYKIIEKRQSVAFWCNPISGHATLYWYQQILGQGPKLLIQFQNNGVVDDSQLPKDRFSAERLKGVDSTLKIQPAKLEDSAVYLCASSLSRVLSVNEQFFGPGTRLTVL.